This TCR beta chain was found in a study of post-analysis software for immune sequencing data. Whole-study context: Clinical courses comprised relapsing-remitting, secondary progressive and progressive-relapsing multiple sclerosis. Study-wide results and caveats: Significantly lower normalized Chao1 diversity was seen in multiple sclerosis patients than in controls. Roughly five TRBV segments were more frequent in patients than controls; TRBV5-6, TRBV5-1 and TRBV20-1 belonged to this group. The authors found that F measure strongly co-clustered same-batch samples.

The germline gives CDR1 SGHTA, CDR2 FQGTGA. There are 16 residues in the CDR3. V lost 1 base and J 3 bases, leaving 13 bases between the germline ends. Points on this clonotype: Its antigen remains unknown.

Included in the TCR beta cDNA libraries were unique molecular identifiers. Input of about 0.9 to 10 million T cells yielded 550,000 or so cDNA molecules. Each CDR3 protein is one row after TCRdb ran MiXCR on the PCR reads. The sample holds roughly 400,000 distinct CDR3 sequences; 39% are singletons and the top ten take around 8%. The sequence derives from a girl aged 2 to 10 with multiple sclerosis. The chain combines TRBV7-3 with TRBJ2-1, with no clear D. Sequencing was carried out using blood. The CDR3, as DNA: TGTGCCAGCAGCTTAATACCTAGGTCAGGCTACAATGAGCAGTTCTTC. Translated: CASSLIPRSGYNEQFF.